Listed below are T cell receptor beta chains from one sample, sequenced in a study of T cell repertoires in cytomegalovirus infection. Their antigen targets remain unknown. TCRdb ran MiXCR on the reads and lists one entry per CDR3 protein. The table lists about 110,000 distinct CDR3 sequences, around 30% of them singletons. Sequences were derived from CD8+ T cells from cultured PBMCs, sampled from culture after CMV antigen stimulation. These receptors were taken from a human donor in good health (CMV status not recorded). Some clones in this sample may be carry-over from other donors' samples. CDR3s include the opening cysteine and the closing phenylalanine or tryptophan. A D gene is named only where the DNA matches it firmly. Only some rows state a clone size, as once, few, many or a class for expanded clones.

D	J	V	size	CDR3	DNA
.	TRBJ1-1	TRBV6-2/TRBV6-3	few	CASSYMVGTEAFF	TGTGCCAGCAGTTACATGGTCGGGACTGAAGCTTTCTTT
.	TRBJ2-5	TRBV7-9	.	CASSPPRTEETQYF	TGTGCCAGCAGCCCCCCCCGGACGGAAGAGACCCAGTACTTC
TRBD2	TRBJ2-3	TRBV5-1	.	CASSMGLAGHTDTQYF	TGCGCCAGCAGCATGGGACTAGCGGGACACACAGATACGCAGTATTTT
.	TRBJ2-2	TRBV12-3/TRBV12-4	.	CASTPGGTGELFF	TGTGCCAGCACCCCTGGGGGCACCGGGGAGCTGTTTTTT
TRBD2	TRBJ2-7	TRBV7-2	many	CASSAPWSGGTYEQYF	TGTGCCAGCAGCGCCCCCTGGAGCGGGGGGACCTACGAGCAGTACTTC
.	TRBJ1-4	TRBV11-2	.	CASSPPRVGGVEKLFF	TGTGCCAGCAGCCCCCCCCGTGTGGGGGGCGTTGAAAAACTGTTTTTT
TRBD1	TRBJ2-3	TRBV7-8	.	CASSPGGFSTDTQYF	TGTGCCAGCAGCCCAGGGGGTTTTAGCACAGATACGCAGTATTTT
.	TRBJ1-2	TRBV24-1	.	CAIQGNYGYTF	TGTGCCATCCAGGGGAACTATGGCTACACCTTC
TRBD2	TRBJ2-7	TRBV7-9	few	CASSPRGTSGVEQYF	TGTGCCAGCAGCCCTCGGGGGACTAGCGGGGTTGAGCAGTACTTC
TRBD1	TRBJ2-5	TRBV12-3/TRBV12-4	.	CASSSHRDRGYETQYF	TGTGCCAGCAGTTCGCACCGGGACAGGGGGTATGAGACCCAGTACTTC
.	TRBJ1-2	TRBV7-9	.	CASSLSLYGYTF	TGTGCCAGCAGCTTATCCCTCTATGGCTACACCTTC
.	TRBJ2-7	TRBV12-3/TRBV12-4	few	CAGRQDSYEQYF	TGTGCCGGTAGGCAGGACTCCTACGAGCAGTACTTC
.	TRBJ1-3	TRBV4-1	few	CASSQGSTGNTIYF	TGCGCCAGCAGCCAAGGGTCGACCGGAAACACCATATATTTT
.	TRBJ2-3	TRBV7-3	few	CASSSIIRQTDTQYF	TGTGCCAGCAGCTCGATTATAAGACAGACGGATACGCAGTATTTT
.	TRBJ2-1	TRBV25-1	.	CASSAKPEVREQFF	TGTGCCAGCAGTGCCAAGCCCGAGGTACGTGAGCAGTTCTTC
TRBD2	TRBJ2-1	TRBV7-2	.	CASSPTGGRGGDEQFF	TGTGCCAGCAGCCCGACGGGGGGGCGGGGGGGCGATGAGCAGTTCTTC
.	TRBJ2-7	TRBV5-3	.	CASNLAVESYEQYF	TGTGCCAGCAACTTGGCCGTCGAGTCCTACGAGCAGTACTTC
.	TRBJ1-1	TRBV12-3/TRBV12-4	few	CASSSPGNTEAFF	TGTGCCAGCAGTTCCCCAGGGAACACTGAAGCTTTCTTT
.	TRBJ2-3	TRBV7-9	few	CASSPGLGLGRTDTQYF	TGTGCCAGCAGCCCAGGCCTCGGCCTGGGCCGAACAGATACGCAGTATTTT
.	TRBJ2-3	TRBV7-6	.	CASSFSRPNPHTDTQYF	TGTGCCAGCAGCTTCTCACGGCCGAATCCCCACACAGATACGCAGTATTTT
.	TRBJ2-7	TRBV18	few	CASSPGVTAALSSYEQYF	TGTGCCAGCTCACCAGGAGTTACGGCTGCGCTTTCTTCCTACGAGCAGTACTTC
.	TRBJ1-2	TRBV12-3/TRBV12-4	few	CASSLDSRGFNYGYTF	TGTGCCAGCAGTTTAGACTCCAGGGGTTTTAACTATGGCTACACCTTC
.	TRBJ1-2	TRBV12-3/TRBV12-4	few	CASSPMDLLNYGYTF	TGTGCCAGCAGCCCGATGGATTTACTTAACTATGGCTACACCTTC
TRBD2	TRBJ2-5	TRBV7-6	.	CASSSRRGEGPPPETQYF	TGTGCCAGCAGCTCTCGCCGAGGGGAGGGTCCTCCACCTGAGACCCAGTACTTC
TRBD1	TRBJ1-5	TRBV10-3	.	CAISEADRGQPQHF	TGTGCCATCAGTGAAGCTGACAGGGGTCAGCCCCAGCATTTT
.	TRBJ1-5	TRBV19	few	CASSITGGGNQPQHF	TGTGCCAGTAGTATCACAGGTGGCGGCAATCAGCCCCAGCATTTT
.	TRBJ1-2	TRBV7-8	.	CASSDPINRDYGYTF	TGTGCCAGCAGCGACCCTATTAACAGGGACTATGGCTACACCTTC
TRBD1	TRBJ1-2	TRBV4-3	.	CASSLHRGTDYGYTF	TGCGCCAGCAGCTTACACAGGGGAACTGACTATGGCTACACCTTC
TRBD1	TRBJ2-1	TRBV11-3	few	CASSPRPGQEMSDEQFF	TGTGCCAGCAGCCCACGTCCGGGACAGGAGATGTCCGATGAGCAGTTCTTC
TRBD2	TRBJ2-3	TRBV7-9	few	CASSSWGLAGSTDTQYF	TGTGCCAGCAGCTCCTGGGGGCTAGCGGGGAGCACAGATACGCAGTATTTT
.	TRBJ1-2	TRBV29-1	few	CSVDLVIGANYGYTF	TGCAGCGTTGATCTGGTTATCGGGGCCAACTATGGCTACACCTTC
.	TRBJ2-1	TRBV6-5	.	CASSSGVPAYNEQFF	TGTGCCAGCAGTTCGGGGGTGCCAGCCTACAATGAGCAGTTCTTC
.	TRBJ1-1	TRBV7-3	many	CASSLDLNTEAFF	TGTGCCAGCAGCTTAGACTTGAACACTGAAGCTTTCTTT
.	TRBJ1-2	TRBV19	few	CASSPRDRLFFGDGYTF	TGTGCCAGTAGTCCCCGGGACCGACTTTTCTTCGGGGATGGCTACACCTTC
TRBD1	TRBJ2-1	TRBV10-3	.	CAISGTGVSDPNEQFF	TGTGCCATCAGCGGGACAGGGGTTTCAGACCCCAATGAGCAGTTCTTC
.	TRBJ2-1	TRBV10-3	.	CAISEPGSSYNEQFF	TGTGCCATCAGTGAGCCGGGTTCGTCCTACAATGAGCAGTTCTTC
TRBD1	TRBJ1-2	TRBV28	few	CASSPQGQGWGYGYTF	TGTGCCAGCAGTCCCCAGGGACAGGGCTGGGGCTATGGCTACACCTTC
.	TRBJ1-6	TRBV5-6	.	CASSWSRVTNSPLHF	TGTGCCAGCAGCTGGTCCCGGGTGACAAATTCACCCCTCCACTTT
.	TRBJ2-1	TRBV5-1	.	CASSFQGYEQFF	TGCGCCAGCAGCTTTCAGGGATATGAGCAGTTCTTC
.	TRBJ2-5	TRBV6-2/TRBV6-3	few	CASSYSSMQETQYF	TGTGCCAGCAGTTACTCGAGTATGCAAGAGACCCAGTACTTC
.	TRBJ1-1	TRBV12-3/TRBV12-4	few	CASSLAGTAPEAFF	TGTGCCAGCAGTTTAGCCGGGACCGCCCCTGAAGCTTTCTTT
.	TRBJ2-7	TRBV7-6	.	CASSLAPYSSSYEQYF	TGTGCCAGCAGCTTAGCTCCCTACAGCAGCTCCTACGAGCAGTACTTC
TRBD1	TRBJ1-6	TRBV4-3	.	CASRLGQGDNSPLHF	TGCGCCAGCAGGTTAGGACAGGGCGATAATTCACCCCTCCACTTT
TRBD1	TRBJ2-3	TRBV7-9	.	CASSRRQGGAIPDTQYF	TGTGCCAGCAGCAGACGACAGGGGGGCGCGATCCCAGATACGCAGTATTTT
.	TRBJ1-5	TRBV7-9	.	CASSLVGGEIDQPQHF	TGTGCCAGCAGCTTAGTCGGAGGGGAGATCGATCAGCCCCAGCATTTT
.	TRBJ2-7	TRBV6-2/TRBV6-3	few	CASRTQIYEQYF	TGTGCCAGCAGGACCCAAATCTACGAGCAGTACTTC
TRBD1	TRBJ1-2	TRBV20-1	.	CSARYRGRNYGYTF	TGCAGTGCTCGATACAGGGGTCGTAACTATGGCTACACCTTC
.	TRBJ1-5	TRBV4-1	few	CASSQAGNSNQPQHF	TGCGCCAGCAGCCAGGCAGGGAATAGCAATCAGCCCCAGCATTTT
.	TRBJ2-7	TRBV18	few	CASSQRGSYEQYF	TGTGCCAGCTCACAAAGGGGTTCCTACGAGCAGTACTTC
.	TRBJ1-2	TRBV12-3/TRBV12-4	.	CASSLAVEDYGYTF	TGTGCCAGCAGTTTAGCGGTAGAGGACTATGGCTACACCTTC
.	TRBJ2-6	TRBV2	.	CASTPELGSGANVLTF	TGTGCCAGCACCCCCGAACTTGGGTCTGGGGCCAACGTCCTGACTTTC
TRBD2	TRBJ2-1	TRBV7-6	.	CASSSSGTSGYNEQFF	TGTGCCAGCAGCTCGTCGGGGACTAGCGGTTACAATGAGCAGTTCTTC
TRBD2	TRBJ2-3	TRBV7-3	few	CASSLGRGASSTDTQYF	TGTGCCAGCAGCTTAGGGAGGGGCGCCTCTAGCACAGATACGCAGTATTTT